This is a list of T cell receptor beta chains from one sample in a study of human T cells and chemical hapten exposure. TCRdb reprocessed the RACE reads with MiXCR, giving one entry per CDR3 protein. The sample holds around 380,000 distinct CDR3 sequences, more than 4.5% seen once. Here the sequenced sample was whole blood, taken in connection with sensitization to the hapten diphenylcyclopropenone (DPC). The receptors here all came from a woman between 45 and 60 years old with alopecia areata. Some clones in this sample may be carry-over from other donors' samples. Both conserved end residues are part of each CDR3. Each record gives: clone size, J gene, D gene, V gene, CDR3 DNA, CDR3 protein. The D gene is left open where the match is weak. Size is omitted from some rows. Given values are once, few, many or a class for expanded clones.

many,TRBJ2-7,.,TRBV7-9,TGTGCCAGCAGCTTTAGACAGGTCCCCTACGAGCAGTACTTC,CASSFRQVPYEQYF
few,TRBJ2-3,.,TRBV12-3/TRBV12-4,TGTGCCAGCAGGGTGGCTAGCACAGATACGCAGTATTTT,CASRVASTDTQYF
few,TRBJ2-5,TRBD2,TRBV6-2/TRBV6-3,TGTGCCAGCTCTCAAGGACTAGCGGGACAGACCCAGTACTTC,CASSQGLAGQTQYF
many,TRBJ1-2,.,TRBV6-5,TGTGCCAGCAGTCGCCTCCCGACGGGGACGGTTAACTATGGCTACACCTTC,CASSRLPTGTVNYGYTF
few,TRBJ2-1,.,TRBV7-2,TGTGCCAGCAGCATCGCGACTGAAAAAAATGAGCAGTTCTTC,CASSIATEKNEQFF
many,TRBJ2-5,.,TRBV29-1,TGCAGCGTTGAAGGAGAGACCCAGTACTTC,CSVEGETQYF
.,TRBJ1-6,TRBD1,TRBV19,TGTGCCAGTAGTATTTCCGGGACAGGGGGATCACCCCTCCACTTT,CASSISGTGGSPLHF
.,TRBJ1-1,.,TRBV30,TGTGCCTGGAGCCGAGGGGGGGTCGGCACTGAAGCTTTCTTT,CAWSRGGVGTEAFF
many,TRBJ1-2,.,TRBV7-8,TGTGCCAGCAGCCCAAGGACTACTCCGGACGGCTACACCTTC,CASSPRTTPDGYTF
many,TRBJ1-5,.,TRBV18,TGTGCCAGCTCACCGCCCCCCGGCAATCAGCCCCAGCATTTT,CASSPPPGNQPQHF
many,TRBJ1-2,.,TRBV12-3/TRBV12-4,TGTGCCAGCAGTTTCAGGGGAGCTGGCTACACCTTC,CASSFRGAGYTF
many,TRBJ2-4,.,TRBV29-1,TGCAGCACTACTGACAGGGAGGGTTATGGCATTCAGTACTTC,CSTTDREGYGIQYF
many,TRBJ1-4,TRBD1,TRBV6-5,TGTGCCAGCAGGAAAGTAGGGGGCGGCGGAGGTGAAAAACTGTTTTTT,CASRKVGGGGGEKLFF
few,TRBJ1-2,.,TRBV15,TGTGCCACCAGCAGCATCGACCCGTGGGGCTCCGGCTATGGCTACACCTTC,CATSSIDPWGSGYGYTF
few,TRBJ1-1,.,TRBV6-5,TGTGCCAGCAGCCAGGGGAGGTTCAGTGAAGCTTTCTTT,CASSQGRFSEAFF
many,TRBJ2-7,.,TRBV6-2/TRBV6-3,TGTGCCAGCAGTCTCTCTCCGACCGAGCAGTACTTC,CASSLSPTEQYF
few,TRBJ2-5,.,TRBV2,TGTGCCAGCTGCATAGGGGAATTTGAAGAGACCCAGTACTTC,CASCIGEFEETQYF
many,TRBJ1-5,.,TRBV29-1,TGCAGCGTTGATACGGGTGGGTTTGGCCAGCCCCAGCATTTT,CSVDTGGFGQPQHF
many,TRBJ2-1,TRBD1,TRBV29-1,TGCAGCGTTGAAGCGGTGAACAGGGGGCTAAACAATGAGCAGTTCTTC,CSVEAVNRGLNNEQFF
many,TRBJ1-5,.,TRBV6-2/TRBV6-3,TGTGCCAGCAGCTTCGACCGTCTAGGGAATCAGCCCCAGCATTTT,CASSFDRLGNQPQHF
few,TRBJ1-1,.,TRBV11-1,TGTGCCAGCAGCCGAACCAGCAACCTTAACACTGAAGCTTTCTTT,CASSRTSNLNTEAFF
many,TRBJ2-1,TRBD2,TRBV7-7,TGTGCCAGCAGCCTAGCGGGGGATCGTGAGCAGTTCTTC,CASSLAGDREQFF
many,TRBJ1-4,TRBD1,TRBV7-9,TGTGCCAGCAGCGTACAGGGGGCTGGGGAAAAACTGTTTTTT,CASSVQGAGEKLFF
many,TRBJ1-1,.,TRBV4-1,TGCGCCAGCAGCCAAGATTTGCAGGGAGGAAACACTGAAGCTTTCTTT,CASSQDLQGGNTEAFF
many,TRBJ2-1,TRBD2,TRBV3-1,TGTGCCAGCAGCGCCGGGACTAGCGGAGACAATGAGCAGTTCTTC,CASSAGTSGDNEQFF
many,TRBJ1-5,.,TRBV9,TGTGCCAGCGGTGATACTGGAGGGTTTCAGCCCCAGCATTTT,CASGDTGGFQPQHF
.,TRBJ2-7,.,TRBV5-6,TGTGCCAGCAGCTTGGTGGGGCCCGGCGAGCAGTACTTC,CASSLVGPGEQYF
many,TRBJ2-5,.,TRBV25-1,TGTGCCAGCAGTGTCCTCGGAATCGAGACCCAGTACTTC,CASSVLGIETQYF
.,TRBJ1-5,.,TRBV23-1,TGCGCCAGCAGTGGGAGGGGGGCGAGTCAGCCCCAGCATTTT,CASSGRGASQPQHF
many,TRBJ1-1,.,TRBV6-6,TGTGCCAGCGGGTTCAGGGCGGACACTGAAGCTTTCTTT,CASGFRADTEAFF
.,TRBJ1-5,TRBD1,TRBV12-3/TRBV12-4,TGTGCCAGCAGTTTACTGGGACAGGGTGAGCCCCAGCATTTT,CASSLLGQGEPQHF
few,TRBJ1-5,.,TRBV5-1,TGCGCCAGCAGCTTGGATGGCGTGGGGGAGAATCAGCCCCAGCATTTT,CASSLDGVGENQPQHF
many,TRBJ1-1,.,TRBV20-1,TGCAGTGCCCTACCTTCCGCCACTGAAGCTTTCTTT,CSALPSATEAFF
many,TRBJ1-1,.,TRBV6-2/TRBV6-3,TGTGCCAGCAGTTCATTAGGGGTGAACACTGAAGCTTTCTTT,CASSSLGVNTEAFF
.,TRBJ2-1,.,TRBV10-2,TGCGCCAGCAGTGACGGCTACCCAAATGAGCAGTTCTTC,CASSDGYPNEQFF
many,TRBJ2-4,.,TRBV20-1,TGCAGTGCTGGAGGGAAGGGACTAGCCAAAAACATTCAGTACTTC,CSAGGKGLAKNIQYF
.,TRBJ1-4,.,TRBV6-2/TRBV6-3,TGTGCCAGCAGTTCCTATGAGATGACCCGACGTGAAAAACTGTTTTTT,CASSSYEMTRREKLFF
many,TRBJ1-1,.,TRBV7-9,TGTGCCAGCAGCTCCCAGGGTTCGCCTGAAGCTTTCTTT,CASSSQGSPEAFF
.,TRBJ2-6,TRBD2,TRBV9,TGTGCCAGCAGCTCGACTAGCGGACTCTCCCTCATTGGGGCCAACGTCCTGACTTTC,CASSSTSGLSLIGANVLTF
many,TRBJ2-1,.,TRBV10-2,TGCGCCAGCAGTGATGGCCACCCCAATGAGCAGTTCTTC,CASSDGHPNEQFF
many,TRBJ1-5,.,TRBV28,TGTGCCAGCAGTTTGTACAGGGCGGGTCAGCCCCAGCATTTT,CASSLYRAGQPQHF
many,TRBJ2-7,TRBD1,TRBV2,TGTGCCAGCCAAGTAGGGGGCGGCCACGAGCAGTACTTC,CASQVGGGHEQYF
few,TRBJ2-1,.,TRBV4-3,TGCGCCAGCAGCCCGGGTTTCGGCGATGAGCAGTTCTTC,CASSPGFGDEQFF
many,TRBJ2-3,TRBD2,TRBV9,TGTGCCAGCAGCGCCGGGGGGACCAGCACAGATACGCAGTATTTT,CASSAGGTSTDTQYF
many,TRBJ2-2,.,TRBV19,TGTGCCAGTAGTCTCGCGGTGAGGAGGACTAACACCGGGGAGCTGTTTTTT,CASSLAVRRTNTGELFF
.,TRBJ2-7,.,TRBV28,TGTGCCAGCAGTTGGGGGCAATCCTACGAGCAGTACTTC,CASSWGQSYEQYF
many,TRBJ2-2,TRBD1,TRBV7-7,TGTGCCAGCACCAAGGACAGGGTGGGGACCGGGGAGCTGTTTTTT,CASTKDRVGTGELFF
many,TRBJ1-6,TRBD1,TRBV27,TGTGCCAGTGGGACAGGGGTGGATTCACCCCTCCACTTT,CASGTGVDSPLHF
.,TRBJ2-3,TRBD2,TRBV28,TGTGCCAGCAGTCCATCCATGACCCTAGCGGGTACAGATACGCAGTATTTT,CASSPSMTLAGTDTQYF